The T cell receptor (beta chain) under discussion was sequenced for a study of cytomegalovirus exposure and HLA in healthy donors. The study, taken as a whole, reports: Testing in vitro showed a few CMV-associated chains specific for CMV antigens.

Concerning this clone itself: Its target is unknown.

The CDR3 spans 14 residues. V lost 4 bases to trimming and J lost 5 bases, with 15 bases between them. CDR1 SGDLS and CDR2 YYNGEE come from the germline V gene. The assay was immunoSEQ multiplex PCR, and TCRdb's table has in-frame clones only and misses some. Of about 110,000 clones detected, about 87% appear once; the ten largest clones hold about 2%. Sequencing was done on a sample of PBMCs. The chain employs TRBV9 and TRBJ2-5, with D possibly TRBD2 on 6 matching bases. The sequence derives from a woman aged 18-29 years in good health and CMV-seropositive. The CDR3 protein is CASSPRSGGETQYF. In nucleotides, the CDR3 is TGTGCCAGCAGCCCCCGAAGTGGGGGGGAGACCCAGTACTTC.